This entry lists 17 T cell receptor beta chains sequenced from one sample in a study of blood T cell repertoires in COVID-19. This table comes from immunoSEQ multiplex PCR, and its TCRdb copy is limited to in-frame clones, with some not included. The sample lists about 69,000 clones, over 70% occurring once. The sequenced material came from peripheral blood. These receptor sequences come from a man aged 55 to 70 with acute or convalescent COVID-19.

V is TRBV10-3 and J is TRBJ2-7; TRBD1 is a possible D gene (6 bases). Germline CDR1 ENHRY, CDR2 SYGVKD. V dropped 7 bases and J dropped 6 bases, with 16 bases sitting between them. The CDR3 has 13 amino acids. DNA for the CDR3: TGTGCCATCAAGAGACAGGAGTCTGGCGAGCAGTACTTC. It codes for CAIKRQESGEQYF.

The chain has TRBV4-2 and TRBJ1-3, with 8 bases matching TRBD1. CDR1 is LGHNA, CDR2 YNFKEQ, per germline. This CDR3 comprises 16 residues. V trimming: 0 bases; J trimming: 9 bases; junction bases outside the gene matches: 10. Here the CDR3 DNA reads TGTGCCAGCAGCCAAGATTCTTCAGGGGGCGGCGGCACCATATATTTT. This codes for CASSQDSSGGGGTIYF.

The chain combines TRBV12-5 with TRBJ1-1, with D unresolved. CDR3 size: 15 residues. Between the trimmed V and J ends, which lost 1 base and 2 bases, there was a span of 11 bases. In germline, CDR1 is LGHNT, CDR2 FRNRAP. The CDR3 protein is CASGLATGVNTEAFF. The CDR3 nucleotides are TGTGCTAGTGGTTTGGCGACCGGGGTCAACACTGAAGCTTTCTTT.

The rearrangement uses TRBV4-2 and TRBJ1-1; no clear D. There are 14 residues in the CDR3. Trimming stripped 0 bases from V and 10 bases from J, with 15 bases between. CDR1 is LGHNA, CDR2 YNFKEQ, per germline. The CDR3 DNA reads as TGTGCCAGCAGCCAAGATGGCGGGCAGGATATAGCTTTCTTT. Protein sequence: CASSQDGGQDIAFF.

The chain combines TRBV29-1 with TRBJ1-4; TRBD1 matches at 9 bases. This CDR3 is built from 13 residues. J was trimmed by 4 bases and V by 6 bases; bases with no gene match: 3. Germline V lookup: CDR1 SQVTM, CDR2 ANQGSEA. CDR3 loop: CSVGDRDNEKLFF. As DNA, the CDR3 is TGCAGCGTGGGGGACAGGGATAATGAAAAACTGTTTTTT.

V is TRBV4-3 and J is TRBJ1-6; 7 bases agree with TRBD1. The CDR3 loop spans 15 amino acids. CDR1 is LGHNA, CDR2 YSLEER, per germline. The V segment lost 1 base and the J segment 9 bases; nucleotides outside the gene matches: 6. This CDR3 reads CASSQAGQVRSPLHF. The CDR3 bases are TGCGCCAGCAGCCAAGCTGGACAGGTCCGTTCACCCCTCCACTTT.

This chain connects TRBV5-1 to TRBJ1-1, with 9 bases identical to TRBD1. The CDR3 covers 15 residues. Trimming removed 0 bases from V and 4 bases from J; junction bases left unmatched: 4. CDR1 is SGHRS and CDR2 is YFSETQ in the germline V gene. CDR3 nucleotide sequence: TGCGCCAGCAGCTTGGTACAGGGGGCGATCACTGAAGCTTTCTTT. Residues: CASSLVQGAITEAFF.

This clone was seen once. The V gene is TRBV27, the J gene TRBJ1-2; 9 bases match TRBD1. CDR3 length: 15 residues. Per germline, CDR1 MNHEY and CDR2 SMNVEV (reference sequence). V lost 2 bases to trimming and J lost 6 bases; unmatched junction nucleotides: 7. Here the CDR3 DNA reads TGTGCCAGCAGTTTACCAGGGACAGGGATGCATGGCTACACCTTC. This translates into CASSLPGTGMHGYTF.

The CDR3 DNA follows: TGTGCCAGCAGCCAAATAGGGGGGGCCGGCGGGGAGCTGTTTTTT. Translated: CASSQIGGAGGELFF. J is TRBJ2-2 and V is TRBV3-1 (or the pseudogene TRBV3-2); TRBD2 might be the D (7 bases). V was shortened by 2 bases and J by 7 bases, with 14 bases between the two germline ends. CDR3 size: 15 residues. Germline V gene sequence: CDR1 LGHDT, CDR2 YNNKEL (reference sequence).

This clone was picked up one time. The rearrangement links TRBV18 to TRBJ2-5; D possibly corresponds to TRBD2 (6 bases). The CDR3 covers 15 residues. Trimming took 6 bases from V and 1 from J, leaving 15 bases between them. Germline CDR1 and CDR2: KGHSH and LQKENI. The DNA of the CDR3 is TGTGCCAGCTCCCCCAACCGGGGGTCCCAAGAGACCCAGTACTTC. The encoded protein is CASSPNRGSQETQYF.

The chain combines TRBV18 with TRBJ1-4; tentatively, D is TRBD1 (5 bases). With 5 bases removed from V and 4 bases from J, the gap between germline ends came to 14 bases. This CDR3 region has 15 residues. Germline V gene data show CDR1 as KGHSH and CDR2 as LQKENI. The CDR3 DNA reads as TGTGCCAGCTCAGCTTCGGCAGGGTATAATGAAAAACTGTTTTTT. Residues: CASSASAGYNEKLFF.

The sample holds a few counts of this clone. The genes are TRBV18 and TRBJ2-5; D is unresolved. V lost 6 bases to trimming and J lost 5 bases, with 10 bases between them. This CDR3 spans 12 amino acids. Germline assignment: CDR1 KGHSH and CDR2 LQKENI. The CDR3 coding sequence is TGTGCCAGCTCCCCCTTCGAGGAGACCCAGTACTTC. This gives the protein CASSPFEETQYF.

The chain links TRBV5-1 to TRBJ2-1; weak D call: TRBD1 (5 bases). Germline CDR1 and CDR2: SGHRS and YFSETQ. The ends were cut back, 4 bases at V and 4 bases at J, with 9 bases in the middle. The CDR3 covers 13 residues. The CDR3 sequence: CASSTQGYNEQFF. In DNA form, the CDR3 reads TGCGCCAGCAGCACCCAGGGATACAATGAGCAGTTCTTC. Using reference TRBV5-1 and TRBJ2-1 for the parts outside the CDR3, the full variable domain is KAGVTQTPRYLIKTRGQQVTLSCSPISGHRSVSWYQQTPGQGLQFLFEYFSETQRNKGNFPGRFSGRQFSNSRSEMNVSTLELGDSALYLCASSTQGYNEQFFGPGTRLTVL.

The V and J genes are TRBV7-2 and TRBJ1-3; D perhaps matches TRBD1 (5 bases). Per the germline V gene, CDR1 is SGHTA and CDR2 is FQGNSA. The length of the CDR3 is 16 residues. V lost 0 bases to trimming and J lost 3 bases, with 12 bases between them. The CDR3 nucleotides are TGTGCCAGCAGCTTAGCCGGGACCGGGAGTGGAAACACCATATATTTT. Protein sequence: CASSLAGTGSGNTIYF.

In its sample, this clone was seen a few times. V gene TRBV18 combines with J gene TRBJ2-5; 8 nucleotides match TRBD1. The CDR3 loop spans 15 amino acids. Trimming removed 0 bases from V and 5 bases from J; junction bases left unmatched: 5. Germline CDR1 and CDR2: KGHSH and LQKENI. The CDR3 DNA follows: TGTGCCAGCTCACCACCGACAGGGGATCGGGAGACCCAGTACTTC. Translation: CASSPPTGDRETQYF.

The chain has TRBV13 and TRBJ2-7, with a possible D match to TRBD1 (5 bases). Trimming removed 2 bases from V and 2 bases from J, with 13 bases in between. Germline V gives CDR1 PRHDT, CDR2 FYEKMQ (reference sequence). The CDR3 is 15 amino acids. Here the CDR3 DNA reads TGTGCCAGCAGCTTAAAGGTAGGGGCCCCCTACGAGCAGTACTTC. This translates into CASSLKVGAPYEQYF.

The chain uses TRBV5-1 and TRBJ1-5, with 7 bases that match TRBD1. The CDR3 loop spans 16 amino acids. With V trimmed by 6 bases and J by 3 bases, 12 bases remained unmatched. Per the germline V gene, CDR1 is SGHRS and CDR2 is YFSETQ. The CDR3 DNA sequence: TGCGCCAGCATTTGGGATAACGGGACAGTCAATCAGCCCCAGCATTTT. Translating it yields CASIWDNGTVNQPQHF.